The clone carrying this TCR beta chain was detected a few times. What it recognizes is unknown. The data are from a study of cytomegalovirus exposure and HLA in healthy donors. Background on the study: Genotyping of 430 or so donors showed that 65% to 90% belonged to the Caucasian-associated ancestry cluster.

The CDR3 covers 16 residues. V lost 0 bases to trimming and J lost 6 bases; unmatched junction nucleotides: 5. Looked up from germline, CDR1 is LGHNT and CDR2 is FRNRAP. Study findings and constraints: TCR beta sequences reportedly predicted most subjects' HLA-A and HLA-B alleles accurately. TCR beta chain V- and J-gene trimming was linked, in a later analysis, to a missense variant in DCLRE1C.

Vbeta (60) and Jbeta (13) primers were used in the PCR. The table came from immunoSEQ multiplex PCR; TCRdb's copy has only in-frame clones and leaves some out. The table shows around 150,000 clones, with approximately 80% occurring only once. The rearrangement links TRBV12-5 to TRBJ2-3; 11 bases are shared with TRBD2. The sample was PBMCs. The source is a middle-aged man in good health and CMV-seronegative. This CDR3 is CASGLVLAGDSDTQYF. The DNA of the CDR3 is TGTGCTAGTGGTTTGGTACTAGCGGGGGATAGCGATACGCAGTATTTT. The whole variable domain, filled in from reference TRBV12-5 and TRBJ2-3, reads DARVTQTPRHKVTEMGQEVTMRCQPILGHNTVFWYRQTMMQGLELLAYFRNRAPLDDSGMPKDRFSAEMPDATLATLKIQPSEPRDSAVYFCASGLVLAGDSDTQYFGPGTRLTVL.